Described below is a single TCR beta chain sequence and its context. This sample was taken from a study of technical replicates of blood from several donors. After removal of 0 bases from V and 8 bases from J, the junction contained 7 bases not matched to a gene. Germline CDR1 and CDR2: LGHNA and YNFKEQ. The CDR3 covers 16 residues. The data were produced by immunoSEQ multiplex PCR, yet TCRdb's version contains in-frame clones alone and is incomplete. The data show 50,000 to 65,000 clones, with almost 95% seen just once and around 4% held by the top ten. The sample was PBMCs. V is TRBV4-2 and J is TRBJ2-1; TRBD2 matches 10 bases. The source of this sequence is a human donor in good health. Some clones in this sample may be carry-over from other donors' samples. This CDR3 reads CASSQDYLAGADEQFF. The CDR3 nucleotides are TGTGCCAGCAGCCAAGATTACCTAGCGGGAGCTGATGAGCAGTTCTTC.